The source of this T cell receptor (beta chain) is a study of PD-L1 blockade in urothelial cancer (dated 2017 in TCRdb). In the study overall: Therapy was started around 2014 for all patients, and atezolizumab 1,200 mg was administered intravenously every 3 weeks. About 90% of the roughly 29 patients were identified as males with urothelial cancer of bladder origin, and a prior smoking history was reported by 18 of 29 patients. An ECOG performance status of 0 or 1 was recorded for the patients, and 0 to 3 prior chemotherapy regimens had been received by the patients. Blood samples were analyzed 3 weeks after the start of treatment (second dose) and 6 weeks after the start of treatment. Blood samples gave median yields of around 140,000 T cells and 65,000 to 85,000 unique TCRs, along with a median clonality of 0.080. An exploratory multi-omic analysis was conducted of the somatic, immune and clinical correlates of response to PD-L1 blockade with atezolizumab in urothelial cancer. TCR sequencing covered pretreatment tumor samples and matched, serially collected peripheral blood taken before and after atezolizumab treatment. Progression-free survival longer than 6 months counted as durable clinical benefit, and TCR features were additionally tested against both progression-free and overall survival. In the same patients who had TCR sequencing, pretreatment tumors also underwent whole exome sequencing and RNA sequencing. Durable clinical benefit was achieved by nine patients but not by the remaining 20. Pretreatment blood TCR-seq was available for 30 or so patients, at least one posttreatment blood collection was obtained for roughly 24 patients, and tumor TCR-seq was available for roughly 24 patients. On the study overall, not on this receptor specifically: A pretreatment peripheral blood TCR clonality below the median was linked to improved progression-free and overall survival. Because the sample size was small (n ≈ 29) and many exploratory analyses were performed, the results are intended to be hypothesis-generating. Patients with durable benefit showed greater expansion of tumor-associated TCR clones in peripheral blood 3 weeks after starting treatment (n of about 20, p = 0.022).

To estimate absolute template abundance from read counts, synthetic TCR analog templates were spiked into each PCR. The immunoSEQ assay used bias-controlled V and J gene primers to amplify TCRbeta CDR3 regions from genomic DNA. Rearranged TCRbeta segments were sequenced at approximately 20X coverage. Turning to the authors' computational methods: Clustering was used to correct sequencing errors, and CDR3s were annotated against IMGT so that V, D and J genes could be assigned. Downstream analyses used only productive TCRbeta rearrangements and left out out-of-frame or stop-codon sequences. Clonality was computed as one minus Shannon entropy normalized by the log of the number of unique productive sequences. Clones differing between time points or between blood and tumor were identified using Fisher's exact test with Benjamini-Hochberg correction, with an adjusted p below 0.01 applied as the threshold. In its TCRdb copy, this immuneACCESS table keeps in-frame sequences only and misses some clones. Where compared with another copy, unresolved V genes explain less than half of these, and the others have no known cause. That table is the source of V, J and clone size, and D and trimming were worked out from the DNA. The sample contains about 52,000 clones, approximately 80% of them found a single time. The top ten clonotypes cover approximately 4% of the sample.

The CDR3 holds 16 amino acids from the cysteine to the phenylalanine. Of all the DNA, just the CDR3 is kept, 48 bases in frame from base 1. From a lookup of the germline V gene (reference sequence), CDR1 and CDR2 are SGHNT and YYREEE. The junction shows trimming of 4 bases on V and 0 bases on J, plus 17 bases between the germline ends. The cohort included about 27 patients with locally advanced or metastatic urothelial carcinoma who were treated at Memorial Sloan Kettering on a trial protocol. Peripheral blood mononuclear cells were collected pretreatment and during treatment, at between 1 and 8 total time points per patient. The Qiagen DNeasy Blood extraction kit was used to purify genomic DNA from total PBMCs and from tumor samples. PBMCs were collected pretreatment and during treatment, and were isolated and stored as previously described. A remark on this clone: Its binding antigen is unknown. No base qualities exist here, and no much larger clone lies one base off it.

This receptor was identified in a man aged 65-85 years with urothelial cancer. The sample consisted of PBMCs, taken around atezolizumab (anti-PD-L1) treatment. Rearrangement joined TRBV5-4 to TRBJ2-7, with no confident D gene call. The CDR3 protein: CASSARLTVGSYEQYF. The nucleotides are TGTGCCAGCAGCGCCAGGTTGACGGTGGGCTCCTACGAGCAGTACTTC.